This TCR beta chain originates from a study of control samples from healthy donors and cancer patients. The CDR3 covers 15 residues. The germline V gene has CDR1 SGHRS and CDR2 YFSETQ. V was clipped by 4 bases and J by 5 bases, with 19 bases between them. Clones were sequenced by immunoSEQ multiplex PCR, and TCRdb holds only the in-frame ones, with some missing. The sample gives approximately 87,000 clones, about 88% of which show up once; around 1.3% is in the top ten. Source material: blood. The sequence came from a woman aged 45 to 65 in good health. The chain couples TRBV5-1 to TRBJ2-7; a possible D gene is TRBD2 (6 bases). The CDR3 coding sequence is TGCGCCAGCAGCCAGTCGGGCGGGATCTCTAACGAGCAGTACTTC. This translates into CASSQSGGISNEQYF.